This T cell receptor beta chain stems from a study of blood T cells in healthy people across ages. Whole-study context: For every two T cells, template switching captured about one barcoded beta molecule.

Each donor was a healthy Caucasian individual from Russia, aged about 6 to 95. Germline CDR1 SGHNT, CDR2 YENEEA. The CDR3 has 13 amino acids. Sample-barcoded 5' priming and a J-beta primer mix drove a second PCR of 7 to 11 cycles. Carrying 12 random nucleotides, a template-switch adaptor labeled each individual cDNA molecule. Using its own MiXCR run on the 5' RACE reads, TCRdb lists one record per CDR3 protein. The sample lists roughly 700,000 distinct CDR3 sequences, over 45% seen once, with 30% to 40% in the top ten. Concerning this clonotype: The junction departs from germline at one end; a sequencing error may be responsible.

Sequenced material: blood. The chain links TRBV11-3 to TRBJ1-6; D perhaps matches TRBD1 (5 bases). This TCR came from a woman aged 55 to 70 in good health. CDR3: CANSKGFNSPLHF. In nucleotides, the CDR3 is TGTGCCAACAGCAAGGGGTTTAATTCACCCCTCCACTTT.